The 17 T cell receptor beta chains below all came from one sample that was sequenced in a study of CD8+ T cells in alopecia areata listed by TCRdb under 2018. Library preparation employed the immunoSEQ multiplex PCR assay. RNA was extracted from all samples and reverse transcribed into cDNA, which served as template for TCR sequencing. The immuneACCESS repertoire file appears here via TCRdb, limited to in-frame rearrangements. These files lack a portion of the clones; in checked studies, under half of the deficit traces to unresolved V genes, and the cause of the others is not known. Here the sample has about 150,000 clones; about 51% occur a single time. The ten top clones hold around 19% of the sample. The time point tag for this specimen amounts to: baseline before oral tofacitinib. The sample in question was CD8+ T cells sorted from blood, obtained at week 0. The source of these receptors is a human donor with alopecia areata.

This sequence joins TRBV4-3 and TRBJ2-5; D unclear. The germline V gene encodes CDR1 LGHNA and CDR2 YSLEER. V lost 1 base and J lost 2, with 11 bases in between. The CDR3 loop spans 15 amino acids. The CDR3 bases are TGCGCCAGCAGCCAAGTTGATGCTCCTCAAGAGACCCAGTACTTC. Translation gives CASSQVDAPQETQYF.

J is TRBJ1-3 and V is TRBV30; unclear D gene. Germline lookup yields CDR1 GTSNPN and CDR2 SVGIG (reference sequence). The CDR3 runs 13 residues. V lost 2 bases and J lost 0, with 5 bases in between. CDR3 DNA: TGTGCCTGGAGTTACGGCTCTGGAAACACCATATATTTT. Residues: CAWSYGSGNTIYF.

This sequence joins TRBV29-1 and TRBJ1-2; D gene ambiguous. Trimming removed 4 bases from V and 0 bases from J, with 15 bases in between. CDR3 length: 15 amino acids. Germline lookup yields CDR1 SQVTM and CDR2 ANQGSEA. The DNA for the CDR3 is TGCAGCGTTGTAGTACCCGCAGGACCTAACTATGGCTACACCTTC. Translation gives CSVVVPAGPNYGYTF. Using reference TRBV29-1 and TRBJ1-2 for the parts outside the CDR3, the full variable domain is SAVISQKPSRDICQRGTSLTIQCQVDSQVTMMFWYRQQPGQSLTLIATANQGSEATYESGFVIDKFPISRPNLTFSTLTVSNMSPEDSSIYLCSVVVPAGPNYGYTFGSGTRLTVV.

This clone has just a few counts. The CDR3, as DNA: TGCAGCGTTGAAACTAGCGGGACGACCTACGAGCAGTACTTC. Translation gives CSVETSGTTYEQYF. The J gene is TRBJ2-7, the V gene TRBV29-1, with 10 bases fitting TRBD2. V lost 2 bases and J lost 2; bases outside the gene matches: 3. The CDR3 sequence is 14 residues long. CDR1 and CDR2 from the germline V gene are SQVTM and ANQGSEA.

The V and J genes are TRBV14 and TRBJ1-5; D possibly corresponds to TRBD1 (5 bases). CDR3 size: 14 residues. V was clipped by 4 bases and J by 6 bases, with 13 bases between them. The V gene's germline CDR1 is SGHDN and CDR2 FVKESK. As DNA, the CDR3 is TGTGCCAGCAGCCCCCGGAGGGGTGGTCAGCCCCAGCATTTT. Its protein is CASSPRRGGQPQHF.

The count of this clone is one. The CDR3 region has the DNA TGCGCCAGCAGCCAGAGAAGCGGATCCTACAATGAGCAGTTCTTC. Translation: CASSQRSGSYNEQFF. This chain joins TRBV4-3 and TRBJ2-1, with D perhaps matching TRBD2 (5 bases). Germline V gives CDR1 LGHNA, CDR2 YSLEER. Trimming took 3 bases from V and 1 from J, leaving 10 bases between them. The CDR3 is 15 amino acids.

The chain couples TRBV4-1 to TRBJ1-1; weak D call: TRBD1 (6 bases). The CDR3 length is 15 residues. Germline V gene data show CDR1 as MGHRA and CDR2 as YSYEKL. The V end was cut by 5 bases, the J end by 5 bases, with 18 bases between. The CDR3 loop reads CASSDLEGGYTEAFF. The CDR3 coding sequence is TGCGCCAGCAGCGACTTAGAAGGGGGTTATACTGAAGCTTTCTTT.

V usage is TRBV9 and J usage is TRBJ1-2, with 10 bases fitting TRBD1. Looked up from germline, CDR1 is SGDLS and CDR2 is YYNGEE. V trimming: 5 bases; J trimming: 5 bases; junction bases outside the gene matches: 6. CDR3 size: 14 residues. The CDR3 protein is CASRGGQGVYGYTF. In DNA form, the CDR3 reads TGTGCCAGCAGGGGAGGACAGGGGGTGTATGGCTACACCTTC.

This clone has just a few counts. CDR3 sequence reads: CASSSLTEALAKNIQYF. The CDR3 nucleotides read TGTGCCAGCAGCTCACTGACCGAAGCTCTAGCCAAAAACATTCAGTACTTC. The rearrangement uses TRBV7-9 and TRBJ2-4; unclear D gene. CDR1 and CDR2 from the germline V gene are SEHNR and FQNEAQ (reference sequence). This CDR3 region has 17 residues. V was shortened by 4 bases and J by 0 bases, with 16 bases between the two germline ends.

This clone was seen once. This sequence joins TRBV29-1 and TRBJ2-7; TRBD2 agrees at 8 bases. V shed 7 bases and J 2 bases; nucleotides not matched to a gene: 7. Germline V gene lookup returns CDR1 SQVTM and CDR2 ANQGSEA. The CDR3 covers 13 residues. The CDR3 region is CSASTSGAYEQYF. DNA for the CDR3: TGCAGCGCCTCCACTAGCGGTGCCTACGAGCAGTACTTC.

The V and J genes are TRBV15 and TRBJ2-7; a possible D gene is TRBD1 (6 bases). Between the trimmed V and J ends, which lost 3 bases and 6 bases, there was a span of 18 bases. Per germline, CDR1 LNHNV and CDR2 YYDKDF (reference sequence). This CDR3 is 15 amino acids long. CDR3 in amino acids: CATSRDSNLMSEQYF. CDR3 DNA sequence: TGTGCCACCAGCAGGGACAGTAACCTAATGTCCGAGCAGTACTTC.

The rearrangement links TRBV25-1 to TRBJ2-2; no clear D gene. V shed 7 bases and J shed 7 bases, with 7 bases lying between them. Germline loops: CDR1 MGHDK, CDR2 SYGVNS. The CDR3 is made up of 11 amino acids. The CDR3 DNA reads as TGTGCCAGCACGGCCGACGGGGAGCTGTTTTTT. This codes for CASTADGELFF.

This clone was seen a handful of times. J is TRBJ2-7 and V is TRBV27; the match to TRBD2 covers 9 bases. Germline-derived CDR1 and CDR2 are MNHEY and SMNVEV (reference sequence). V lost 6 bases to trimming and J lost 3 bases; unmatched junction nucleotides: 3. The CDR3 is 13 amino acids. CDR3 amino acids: CASRSGGYYEQYF. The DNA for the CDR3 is TGTGCCAGCAGGAGCGGGGGGTACTACGAGCAGTACTTC.

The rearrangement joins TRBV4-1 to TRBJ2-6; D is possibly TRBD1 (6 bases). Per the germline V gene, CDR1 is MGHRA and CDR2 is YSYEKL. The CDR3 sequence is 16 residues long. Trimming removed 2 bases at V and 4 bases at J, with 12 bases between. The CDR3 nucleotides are TGCGCCAGCAGCCAAAATTCAGGGGCCGGGGCCAACGTCCTGACTTTC. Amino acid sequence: CASSQNSGAGANVLTF.

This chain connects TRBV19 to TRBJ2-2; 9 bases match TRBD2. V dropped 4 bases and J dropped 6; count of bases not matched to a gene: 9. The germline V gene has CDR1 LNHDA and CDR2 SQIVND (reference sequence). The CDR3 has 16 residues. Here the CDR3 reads CASSTAGGRRAGELFF. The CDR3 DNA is TGTGCCAGTAGTACAGCGGGGGGCAGAAGGGCCGGGGAGCTGTTTTTT. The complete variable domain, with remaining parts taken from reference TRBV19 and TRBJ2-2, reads DGGITQSPKYLFRKEGQNVTLSCEQNLNHDAMYWYRQDPGQGLRLIYYSQIVNDFQKGDIAEGYSVSREKKESFPLTVTSAQKNPTAFYLCASSTAGGRRAGELFFGEGSRLTVL.

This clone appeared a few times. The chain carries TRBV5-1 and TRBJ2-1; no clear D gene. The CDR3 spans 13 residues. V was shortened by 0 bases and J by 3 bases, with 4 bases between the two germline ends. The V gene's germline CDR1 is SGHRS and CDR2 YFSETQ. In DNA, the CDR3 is TGCGCCAGCAGCTTGGCGGACTACAATGAGCAGTTCTTC. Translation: CASSLADYNEQFF.

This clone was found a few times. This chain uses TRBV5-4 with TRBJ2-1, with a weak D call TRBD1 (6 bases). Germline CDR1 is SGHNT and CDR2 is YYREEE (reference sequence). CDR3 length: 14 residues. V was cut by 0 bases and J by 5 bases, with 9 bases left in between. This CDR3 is CASSLGGPNNEQFF. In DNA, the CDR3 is TGTGCCAGCAGCTTGGGGGGGCCTAACAATGAGCAGTTCTTC. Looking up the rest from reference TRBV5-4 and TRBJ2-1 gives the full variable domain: ETGVTQSPTHLIKTRGQQVTLRCSSQSGHNTVSWYQQALGQGPQFIFQYYREEENGRGNFPPRFSGLQFPNYSSELNVNALELDDSALYLCASSLGGPNNEQFFGPGTRLTVL.